The sequence of this T cell receptor (beta chain) was determined in a study of T cell responses to AZD1222 COVID-19 vaccine. Study observations and caveats: It was only after the peak T cell response that any repertoires were sampled. Dominant at 160-218 and 743-854, vaccine-associated CD4 TCRs also spanned spike. It should be noted that donors were predominantly white British and more often female, and clonal diversity was possibly underestimated.

Repertoires were generated with immunoSEQ multiplex PCR, while TCRdb's copy carries only in-frame clones and drops some. In the table there are some 150,000 clones, approximately 90% of which are singletons. V shed 8 bases and J 3 bases; nucleotides not matched to a gene: 2. CDR3 length: 12 amino acids. Germline CDR1 reads LNHDA; CDR2 reads SQIVND (reference sequence). Points on this clone: Its matching antigen is unknown.

The sequence derives from an adult in good health. The source was peripheral blood, collected on day 0 of AZD1222 vaccination. The rearrangement links TRBV19 to TRBJ2-7; TRBD1 agrees at 9 bases. The CDR3 DNA reads TGTGCCAGTGAGGGACAGGGCTACGAGCAGTACTTC. Its translation: CASEGQGYEQYF.